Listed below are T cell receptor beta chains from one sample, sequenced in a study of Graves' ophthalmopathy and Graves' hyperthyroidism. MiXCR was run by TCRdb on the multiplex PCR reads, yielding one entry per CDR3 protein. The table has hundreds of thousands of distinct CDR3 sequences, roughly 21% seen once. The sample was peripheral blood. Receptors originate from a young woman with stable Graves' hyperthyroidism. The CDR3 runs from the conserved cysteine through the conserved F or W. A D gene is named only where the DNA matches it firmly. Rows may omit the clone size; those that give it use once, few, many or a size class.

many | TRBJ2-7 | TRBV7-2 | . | CASSLPTSYEQYF | TGTGCCAGCAGCCTCCCAACTAGTTACGAGCAGTACTTC
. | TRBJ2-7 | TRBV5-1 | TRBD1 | CASSYGQGGSYEQYF | TGCGCCAGCAGCTACGGACAGGGGGGGTCCTACGAGCAGTACTTC
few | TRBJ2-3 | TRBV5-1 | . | CASRYDGSTDTQYF | TGCGCCAGCCGGTACGACGGTAGCACAGATACGCAGTATTTT
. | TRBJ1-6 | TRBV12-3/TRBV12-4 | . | CASSLSGGAGSPLHF | TGTGCCAGCAGTTTATCAGGTGGGGCTGGCTCACCCCTCCACTTT
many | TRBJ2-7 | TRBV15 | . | CATSRALYSSYEQYF | TGTGCCACCAGCAGAGCATTATACAGTTCCTACGAGCAGTACTTC
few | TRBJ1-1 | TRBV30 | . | CAWTGSPLNAFF | TGTGCCTGGACGGGGAGCCCACTGAACGCTTTCTTT
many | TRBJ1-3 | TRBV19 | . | CASSIERTEPSGNTIYF | TGTGCCAGTAGTATAGAAAGGACAGAGCCCTCTGGAAACACCATATATTTT
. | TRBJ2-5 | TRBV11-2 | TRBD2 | CASSRTRSETQYF | TGTGCCAGCAGCCGGACTAGGAGTGAGACCCAGTACTTC
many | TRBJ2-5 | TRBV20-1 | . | CSARDTGSQETQYF | TGCAGTGCTAGAGATACGGGGAGCCAAGAGACCCAGTACTTC
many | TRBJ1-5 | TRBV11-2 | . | CASSKKLGVGGNQPQHF | TGTGCCAGCAGCAAAAAGTTGGGGGTTGGGGGCAATCAGCCCCAGCATTTT
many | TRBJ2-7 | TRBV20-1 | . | CSARDLGGKYEQYF | TGCAGTGCTAGAGATCTTGGGGGGAAATACGAGCAGTACTTC
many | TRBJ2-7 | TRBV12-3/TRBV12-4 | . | CASSYTDEQYF | TGTGCCAGCAGTTATACGGACGAGCAGTACTTC
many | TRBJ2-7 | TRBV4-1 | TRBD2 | CASSQMGLAGTGVEQYF | TGCGCCAGCAGCCAAATGGGACTAGCGGGAACCGGGGTCGAGCAGTACTTC
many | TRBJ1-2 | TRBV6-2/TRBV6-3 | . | CASSLQTVAYGYTF | TGTGCCAGCAGCCTCCAGACAGTAGCCTATGGCTACACCTTC
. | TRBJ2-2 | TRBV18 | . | CATSGLRGTGELFF | TGTGCCACTTCGGGCCTCCGAGGGACCGGGGAGCTGTTTTTT
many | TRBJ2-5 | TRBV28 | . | CASITPGETQYF | TGTGCCAGCATCACCCCTGGGGAGACCCAGTACTTC
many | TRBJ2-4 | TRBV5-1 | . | CASSRENEVNIQYF | TGCGCCAGCAGCCGGGAGAATGAAGTGAACATTCAGTACTTC
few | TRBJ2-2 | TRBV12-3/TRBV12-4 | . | CASSFGLTGELFF | TGTGCCAGCAGTTTCGGGCTGACCGGGGAGCTGTTTTTT
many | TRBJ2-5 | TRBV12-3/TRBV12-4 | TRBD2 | CASSKVAGEVPETQYF | TGTGCCAGCAGTAAGGTGGCGGGAGAGGTTCCGGAGACCCAGTACTTC
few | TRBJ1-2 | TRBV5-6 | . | CASSWEGSNYGYTF | TGTGCCAGCAGCTGGGAGGGTTCAAACTATGGCTACACCTTC
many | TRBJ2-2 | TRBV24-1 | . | CATSAAGRDTGELFF | TGTGCCACCAGTGCCGCAGGCCGAGACACCGGGGAGCTGTTTTTT
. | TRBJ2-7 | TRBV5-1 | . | CSSSLDAYEQYF | TGCTCCAGCAGCTTGGATGCGTACGAGCAGTACTTC
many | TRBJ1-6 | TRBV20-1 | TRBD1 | CSALSSGTGFGSPLHF | TGCAGTGCTTTGAGCTCCGGGACAGGGTTTGGATCACCCCTCCACTTT
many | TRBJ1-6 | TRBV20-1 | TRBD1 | CSAINRGNLNSPLHF | TGCAGTGCTATAAACAGGGGGAACCTTAATTCACCCCTCCACTTT
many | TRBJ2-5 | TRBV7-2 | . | CASSLVASSQETQYF | TGTGCCAGCAGCTTAGTGGCTAGCAGCCAAGAGACCCAGTACTTC
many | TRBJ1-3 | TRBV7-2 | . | CASSTRALSGNTIYF | TGTGCCAGCAGCACCAGGGCCCTCTCTGGAAACACCATATATTTT
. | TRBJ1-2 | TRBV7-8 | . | CASSLGTLRAIVYGYTF | TGTGCCAGCAGCTTAGGGACCCTCCGGGCCATAGTCTATGGCTACACCTTC
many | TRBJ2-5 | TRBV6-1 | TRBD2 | CASSEYLAEETQYF | TGTGCCAGCAGTGAATACCTAGCGGAAGAGACCCAGTACTTC
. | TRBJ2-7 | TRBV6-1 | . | CASSARLVYEQYF | TGTGCCAGCAGCGCCAGGCTGGTCTACGAGCAGTACTTC
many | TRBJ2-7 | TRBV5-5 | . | CASSLVDEYEQYF | TGTGCCAGCAGCTTGGTTGACGAATACGAGCAGTACTTC
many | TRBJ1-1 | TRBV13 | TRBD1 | CASSLGQPSYAFF | TGTGCCAGCAGCTTGGGACAGCCGAGTTACGCTTTCTTT
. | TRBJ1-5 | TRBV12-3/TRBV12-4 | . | CASSLGGRDIIQPQHF | TGTGCCAGCAGTTTAGGGGGCAGGGACATAATTCAGCCCCAGCATTTT
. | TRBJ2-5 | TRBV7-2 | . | CASSSEQWETQYF | TGTGCCAGCAGCTCAGAGCAGTGGGAGACCCAGTACTTC
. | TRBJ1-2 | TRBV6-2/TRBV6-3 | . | CASSYSWRTNYGYTF | TGTGCCAGCAGTTACTCGTGGAGAACTAACTATGGCTACACCTTC
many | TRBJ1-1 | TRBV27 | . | CATRFTPDGNTEAFF | TGTGCCACCCGCTTCACTCCGGATGGTAACACTGAAGCTTTCTTT
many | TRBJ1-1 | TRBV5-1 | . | CASSFTGRDTEAFF | TGCGCCAGCAGCTTCACAGGGCGGGATACTGAAGCTTTCTTT
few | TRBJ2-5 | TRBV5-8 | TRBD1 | CASSWDSPEWRTQYF | TGTGCCAGCAGCTGGGACAGTCCAGAATGGAGGACCCAGTACTTC